This TCR beta chain was sequenced in a study of immune aging and cytomegalovirus after organ transplant. Time point denoted: five sample-tagged time points from pre-transplant (day -1) to day 368 post-transplant, pooled. Cells received an approximately 13-hour CMV IE-1 overlapping peptide stimulation. Each IE-1 library peptide spanned 15 amino acids, overlapping 11. Each time point got a sample tag before pooling and CD45RA staining. A microwell BD Rhapsody targeted mRNA and AbSeq workflow captured the cells and built the libraries. TCRdb redid the calling of the single-cell sequencing reads with MiXCR, one entry per CDR3 protein. The sample records about 21,000 distinct CDR3 sequences, just over 35% being singletons. Concerning this clonotype itself: Antigen: not known.

This CDR3 comprises 14 residues. Between the trimmed V and J ends, which lost 8 bases and 1 base, there was a span of 15 bases. Germline V CDR1 and CDR2: SGHNT, YYREEE (reference sequence). The sequencing used CMV peptide-activated CD4+ and CD8+ T cells sorted from blood, collected at five time points, pooled. The subset: sorted CD8+CD137+ and CD4+CD154+ T cells after approximately 12 h CMV IE-1 peptide stimulation. The sequence derives from a female donor who had a heart transplant and CMV viremia. The genes are TRBV5-4 and TRBJ1-1; D might be TRBD1 (5 bases). The CDR3 spells CASNSQQENTEAFF. The CDR3 DNA follows: TGTGCCAGTAACTCTCAACAGGAGAACACTGAAGCTTTCTTT. The full variable domain, in which reference TRBV5-4 and TRBJ1-1 provide the parts outside the CDR3, is ETGVTQSPTHLIKTRGQQVTLRCSSQSGHNTVSWYQQALGQGPQFIFQYYREEENGRGNFPPRFSGLQFPNYSSELNVNALELDDSALYLCASNSQQENTEAFFGQGTRLTVV.